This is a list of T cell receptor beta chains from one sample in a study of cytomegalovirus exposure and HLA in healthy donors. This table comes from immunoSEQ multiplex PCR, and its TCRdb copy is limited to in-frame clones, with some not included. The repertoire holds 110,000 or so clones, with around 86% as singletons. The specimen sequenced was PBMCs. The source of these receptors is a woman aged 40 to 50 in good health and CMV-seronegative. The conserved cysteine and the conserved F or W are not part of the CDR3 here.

CDR3aa: ASSEQGMTQY
v_gene: TRBV2
j_gene: TRBJ2-3

CDR3aa: ASRYRGQGSGANVLT
v_gene: TRBV27
j_gene: TRBJ2-6

CDR3aa: ASSQDGQTTDTQY
v_gene: TRBV4-2
j_gene: TRBJ2-3

CDR3aa: ASSLAGPTDTQY
v_gene: TRBV7-6
j_gene: TRBJ2-3

CDR3aa: ASSVGVAGYNEQF
v_gene: TRBV9
j_gene: TRBJ2-1

CDR3aa: ASSPAGAANEKLF
v_gene: TRBV18
j_gene: TRBJ1-4

CDR3aa: ASSRNTGTANYGYT
v_gene: TRBV11-2
j_gene: TRBJ1-2

CDR3aa: ASSLGGTGAIYEQY
v_gene: TRBV5-1
j_gene: TRBJ2-7

CDR3aa: ASKKEGDSEDEQF
v_gene: TRBV6-5
j_gene: TRBJ2-1

CDR3aa: ASSFLGSAAGELF
v_gene: TRBV7-2
j_gene: TRBJ2-2

CDR3aa: ASSKDRGIVPF
v_gene: TRBV6-1
j_gene: TRBJ1-1

CDR3aa: ASSHPGKGYNEQF
v_gene: TRBV6-5
j_gene: TRBJ2-1

CDR3aa: ASSPAIAGAPGETQY
v_gene: TRBV7-3
j_gene: TRBJ2-5

CDR3aa: ASSLALRLENIQY
v_gene: TRBV7-2
j_gene: TRBJ2-4

CDR3aa: ASSYGQYSGANVLT
v_gene: TRBV6-5
j_gene: TRBJ2-6

CDR3aa: ASSRRQGTGNTIY
v_gene: TRBV14
j_gene: TRBJ1-3

CDR3aa: ASGLVGTGQYRDTEAF
v_gene: TRBV12-5
j_gene: TRBJ1-1

CDR3aa: ASSPWQGSYGYT
v_gene: TRBV7-9
j_gene: TRBJ1-2

CDR3aa: ASSPFSTLGQGSSYNEQF
v_gene: TRBV18
j_gene: TRBJ2-1

CDR3aa: ASSSSLATGTDTQY
v_gene: TRBV5-6
j_gene: TRBJ2-3

CDR3aa: ASSFKITGELF
v_gene: TRBV5-1
j_gene: TRBJ2-2

CDR3aa: ASSSERETQY
v_gene: TRBV7-2
j_gene: TRBJ2-5

CDR3aa: SVEDLPGLASYNEQF
v_gene: TRBV29-1
j_gene: TRBJ2-1

CDR3aa: ASSPGTGNYGYT
v_gene: TRBV18
j_gene: TRBJ1-2

CDR3aa: ASSLVLGTEQY
v_gene: TRBV7-8
j_gene: TRBJ2-7

CDR3aa: ASSVIRQGGNEQF
v_gene: TRBV2
j_gene: TRBJ2-1

CDR3aa: ASSNPGQSSYEQY
v_gene: TRBV27
j_gene: NA